This T cell receptor (beta chain) emerged from a study of blood T cell repertoires in COVID-19. Across the study: Samples taken during acute and convalescent COVID-19 were collected in the United States, Italy and Spain.

The assay was immunoSEQ multiplex PCR, and TCRdb's table has in-frame clones only and misses some. This table has hundreds of thousands of clones, approximately 90% appearing once. V gave up 4 bases and J gave up 2 bases; unmatched junction bases: 11. Germline values: CDR1 SGHRS, CDR2 YFSETQ. This CDR3 spans 16 amino acids. Donors were grouped by their self-reported clinical history. The receptor comes from a woman aged 25 to 39 with acute COVID-19. Sequenced: PBMCs or T cells enriched from blood (not recorded which). This sequence joins TRBV5-1 and TRBJ1-1; 7 positions agree with TRBD1. In DNA form, the CDR3 reads TGCGCCAGCAGCCTGATGCCTGGACAGGTTAACACTGAAGCTTTCTTT. Translated: CASSLMPGQVNTEAFF.